Listed below are T cell receptor beta chains from one sample, sequenced in a study of long-term antiretroviral therapy in people with HIV. Generated by immunoSEQ multiplex PCR, the TCRdb table keeps only in-frame clones and is missing some. In the table there are around 32,000 clones, approximately 90% of which are singletons. This sample comprised unsorted PBMCs, obtained 3.2 years before starting antiretroviral therapy. These receptor sequences come from a man aged 50-60 years with HIV. CDR3s include the opening cysteine and the closing phenylalanine or tryptophan. The D gene is left open where the match is weak. A clone size is listed for some rows: how often the clone was seen (once, few, many), or a class if it is expanded.

J | size | V | D | CDR3 | DNA
TRBJ1-1 | . | TRBV10-1 | TRBD1 | CASNPGGASTEAFF | TGCGCCAGCAACCCAGGGGGCGCTAGTACTGAAGCTTTCTTT
TRBJ2-2 | . | TRBV5-1 | . | CASSRDGGELFF | TGCGCCAGCAGTAGGGACGGCGGGGAGCTGTTTTTT
TRBJ2-5 | . | TRBV5-1 | TRBD1 | CASSRGGSQETQYF | TGCGCCAGCAGCCGAGGGGGCAGTCAAGAGACCCAGTACTTC
TRBJ1-2 | . | TRBV29-1 | . | CSVDSRGYYGYTF | TGCAGCGTTGACTCCAGGGGCTACTATGGCTACACCTTC
TRBJ1-6 | . | TRBV5-6 | . | CASSRRSSGAYNSPLHF | TGTGCCAGCAGTCGCCGCTCCTCAGGGGCCTATAATTCACCCCTCCACTTT
TRBJ1-3 | . | TRBV23-1 | . | CASSPIGYAHSGNTIYF | TGCGCCAGCAGTCCCATTGGGTATGCCCACTCTGGAAACACCATATATTTT
TRBJ2-1 | . | TRBV10-1 | . | CASSVGTVREQFF | TGCGCCAGCAGTGTGGGGACGGTGAGGGAGCAGTTCTTC
TRBJ2-7 | . | TRBV28 | TRBD2 | CASSSLVREGFEQYF | TGTGCCAGCAGTTCCCTTGTGCGGGAGGGCTTCGAGCAGTACTTC
TRBJ2-3 | . | TRBV5-1 | . | CASSRGARGDTQYF | TGCGCCAGCAGTAGGGGGGCCAGGGGAGATACGCAGTATTTT
TRBJ2-7 | . | TRBV5-6 | . | CASSLGVAGTSYEQYF | TGTGCCAGCAGCTTGGGCGTGGCAGGGACTTCCTACGAGCAGTACTTC
TRBJ1-1 | . | TRBV5-4 | . | CASSYGQLGLSTEAFF | TGTGCCAGCAGCTACGGACAGTTAGGGTTGAGCACTGAAGCTTTCTTT
TRBJ1-1 | . | TRBV6-5 | . | CASSYSRVMGTEAFF | TGTGCCAGCAGTTACTCGAGGGTAATGGGCACTGAAGCTTTCTTT
TRBJ1-1 | . | TRBV7-9 | . | CASSRKSENTEAFF | TGTGCCAGCAGCCGTAAATCGGAGAACACTGAAGCTTTCTTT
TRBJ1-1 | . | TRBV30 | . | CAWSRQLNTEAFF | TGTGCCTGGAGTCGTCAGTTGAACACTGAAGCTTTCTTT
TRBJ2-3 | . | TRBV7-9 | TRBD1 | CASSPSRLDRGYF | TGTGCCAGCAGCCCCTCCCGACTAGACAGGGGGTATTTT
TRBJ2-5 | . | TRBV4-1 | TRBD1 | CASSLGQGTFDETQYF | TGCGCCAGCAGCTTAGGACAGGGCACGTTCGATGAGACCCAGTACTTC
TRBJ1-1 | . | TRBV11-3 | TRBD1 | CASSGQGLNTEAFF | TGTGCCAGCAGTGGACAGGGGTTGAACACTGAAGCTTTCTTT
TRBJ2-2 | . | TRBV18 | TRBD1 | CASSPPGTGVTGELFF | TGTGCCAGCTCACCCCCCGGGACAGGGGTCACCGGGGAGCTGTTTTTT
TRBJ1-5 | . | TRBV7-2 | . | CASSPSHGNQPQHF | TGTGCCAGCAGCCCCTCCCATGGCAATCAGCCCCAGCATTTT
TRBJ2-1 | . | TRBV9 | TRBD2 | CASSAPSGLAGGQSYNEQFF | TGTGCCAGCAGCGCCCCATCGGGACTAGCGGGGGGTCAGTCCTACAATGAGCAGTTCTTC
TRBJ2-5 | . | TRBV7-2 | . | CASSLTIGTLKETQYF | TGTGCCAGCAGCTTAACCATTGGGACGTTGAAAGAGACCCAGTACTTC
TRBJ1-1 | once | TRBV7-2 | . | CASSFGRDTEAFF | TGTGCCAGCAGCTTTGGCCGGGACACTGAAGCTTTCTTT
TRBJ1-4 | . | TRBV5-1 | . | CASSGQLNEKLFF | TGCGCCAGCAGCGGACAGCTTAATGAAAAACTGTTTTTT
TRBJ2-3 | . | TRBV5-1 | . | CASSIRGVADTQYF | TGCGCCAGCAGCATACGAGGGGTGGCAGATACGCAGTATTTT
TRBJ1-2 | . | TRBV5-1 | . | CASSPSLPRRGYTF | TGCGCCAGCAGCCCATCCTTACCTCGGCGGGGCTACACCTTC
TRBJ2-5 | . | TRBV5-1 | . | CASGGTTNSQETQYF | TGCGCCAGCGGCGGGACCACCAACTCGCAAGAGACCCAGTACTTC
TRBJ1-2 | . | TRBV7-9 | . | CASSSGEYGYTF | TGTGCCAGCAGCTCCGGAGAGTATGGCTACACCTTC
TRBJ2-7 | . | TRBV5-6 | . | CASSLVDSYEQYF | TGTGCCAGCAGCTTAGTGGACTCCTACGAGCAGTACTTC
TRBJ2-7 | . | TRBV5-5 | . | CASSEGGTYEQYF | TGTGCCAGCAGTGAGGGTGGAACCTACGAGCAGTACTTC
TRBJ2-7 | . | TRBV19 | . | CASSQRPPYEQYF | TGTGCCAGTAGTCAGCGGCCCCCCTACGAGCAGTACTTC
TRBJ2-5 | . | TRBV5-1 | TRBD2 | CASSLVGLAGAQETQYF | TGCGCCAGCAGCTTGGTGGGACTAGCGGGAGCCCAAGAGACCCAGTACTTC
TRBJ2-5 | . | TRBV27 | . | CASSLLGVPGETQYF | TGTGCCAGCAGTTTGCTCGGGGTCCCTGGGGAGACCCAGTACTTC
TRBJ1-4 | . | TRBV11-1 | . | CASSPTGTSGEKLFF | TGTGCCAGCAGCCCAACCGGGACCTCCGGCGAAAAACTGTTTTTT
TRBJ2-7 | . | TRBV4-1 | . | CASSQAPGARDYEQYF | TGCGCCAGCAGCCAAGCTCCCGGGGCCCGGGACTACGAGCAGTACTTC
TRBJ2-3 | . | TRBV2 | . | CASSEALKGGSTDTQYF | TGTGCCAGCAGTGAAGCGCTTAAGGGGGGGAGCACAGATACGCAGTATTTT
TRBJ2-5 | . | TRBV30 | TRBD1 | CAWETGSRETQYF | TGTGCCTGGGAGACAGGGTCAAGGGAGACCCAGTACTTC
TRBJ2-4 | . | TRBV7-2 | . | CASSTNGKNIQYF | TGTGCCAGCAGCACCAATGGCAAAAACATTCAGTACTTC
TRBJ2-1 | . | TRBV11-3 | . | CASSLSGGGGNEQFF | TGTGCCAGCAGCTTGTCGGGGGGCGGGGGCAATGAGCAGTTCTTC
TRBJ2-7 | . | TRBV4-2 | . | CASSRGNEQYF | TGTGCCAGCAGCCGGGGGAACGAGCAGTACTTC
TRBJ2-1 | . | TRBV27 | . | CASSFYSYNEQFF | TGTGCCAGCAGTTTCTACTCCTACAATGAGCAGTTCTTC
TRBJ2-7 | . | TRBV15 | TRBD1 | CATSRDWTGNEQYF | TGTGCCACCAGCAGAGACTGGACAGGAAACGAGCAGTACTTC
TRBJ2-7 | . | TRBV6-1 | . | CASRAYEQYF | TGTGCCAGCAGAGCCTACGAGCAGTACTTC
TRBJ1-2 | few | TRBV4-3 | . | CASSQDRGQALRYTF | TGCGCCAGCAGCCAAGATCGAGGGCAGGCTCTCCGCTACACCTTC
TRBJ2-1 | . | TRBV19 | TRBD2 | CASNGLARYNEQFF | TGTGCCAGTAACGGACTAGCTAGGTACAATGAGCAGTTCTTC
TRBJ1-1 | . | TRBV7-9 | TRBD1 | CASSSGQLWTEAFF | TGTGCCAGCAGCTCGGGACAGCTGTGGACTGAAGCTTTCTTT
TRBJ2-5 | . | TRBV19 | . | CASRGAPMETQYF | TGTGCCAGTAGAGGGGCGCCAATGGAGACCCAGTACTTC
TRBJ2-5 | . | TRBV5-6 | . | CASSLELKETQYF | TGTGCCAGCAGCTTGGAACTAAAAGAGACCCAGTACTTC
TRBJ2-3 | . | TRBV5-1 | TRBD1 | CASSRDRRSTGGYTDTQYF | TGCGCCAGCAGCCGGGACCGACGGTCGACAGGGGGATACACAGATACGCAGTATTTT
TRBJ2-6 | once | TRBV5-4 | . | CASSPDSAGANVLTF | TGTGCCAGCAGCCCGGACAGTGCTGGGGCCAACGTCCTGACTTTC
TRBJ1-6 | once | TRBV10-3 | . | CAISEFGGSSYNSPLHF | TGTGCCATCAGTGAGTTTGGGGGGAGCTCCTATAATTCACCCCTCCACTTT
TRBJ2-7 | . | TRBV14 | TRBD2 | CASSQGIASGYEQYF | TGTGCCAGCAGCCAAGGAATCGCTAGCGGATACGAGCAGTACTTC
TRBJ2-7 | . | TRBV7-6 | TRBD2 | CASSLLGPGGASGSVEQYF | TGTGCCAGCAGCCTCCTCGGGCCCGGGGGGGCTAGCGGGAGTGTCGAGCAGTACTTC
TRBJ2-5 | . | TRBV5-1 | TRBD2 | CASSRTSGRWETQYF | TGCGCCAGCAGCAGGACTAGCGGGAGATGGGAGACCCAGTACTTC
TRBJ1-5 | few | TRBV2 | TRBD1 | CASSATGVQPQHF | TGTGCCAGCAGTGCTACAGGGGTTCAGCCCCAGCATTTT
TRBJ1-2 | . | TRBV7-9 | TRBD1 | CASSPRGTAYGYTF | TGTGCCAGCAGCCCTCGGGGGACAGCTTATGGCTACACCTTC